These 21 T cell receptor beta chains came from one sample sequenced in a study of brain metastases from non-small cell lung cancer. Assay used: immunoSEQ multiplex PCR; TCRdb lists only in-frame clones, some missing. The repertoire has about 6,000 clones, 82% of them found once; the top ten carry around 7.4%. The source material was primary lung tumor tissue. Every receptor here comes from a donor aged 40 or older with non-small cell lung cancer.

The rearrangement links TRBV5-1 to TRBJ2-1; 7 positions match TRBD1. Trimming at V came to 4 bases and at J to 6 bases, leaving 7 bases not matched to a gene. The CDR3 has 14 amino acids. Germline CDR1 and CDR2: SGHRS and YFSETQ. The CDR3 coding sequence is TGCGCCAGCAGCCTTCCGGGACAGTCCAATGAGCAGTTCTTC. Protein product: CASSLPGQSNEQFF.

This clone was seen more than once but under ten times. V gene TRBV14 combines with J gene TRBJ2-7, with 7 bases matching TRBD1. Germline V gene data show CDR1 as SGHDN and CDR2 as FVKESK. There are 14 residues in the CDR3. V shed 7 bases, J shed 2 bases, and the junction held 8 bases outside the gene matches. The CDR3 region is CASNGRGNPYEQYF. The CDR3 DNA is TGTGCCAGCAATGGCAGGGGGAATCCCTACGAGCAGTACTTC. The full variable domain, in which reference TRBV14 and TRBJ2-7 provide the parts outside the CDR3, is EAGVTQFPSHSVIEKGQTVTLRCDPISGHDNLYWYRRVMGKEIKFLLHFVKESKQDESGMPNNRFLAERTGGTYSTLKVQPAELEDSGVYFCASNGRGNPYEQYFGPGTRLTVT.

The chain has TRBV4-3 and TRBJ2-3; D possibly uses TRBD1 or TRBD2 (6 bases each). The CDR3 sequence is 16 residues long. Per germline, CDR1 LGHNA and CDR2 YSLEER. Trimming pared 4 bases from V and 2 bases from J, leaving 16 bases between. CDR3 DNA: TGCGCCAGCAGCCCCGGGGGAAGGACAGCCACAGATACGCAGTATTTT. Residues: CASSPGGRTATDTQYF.

This clone was observed once. This sequence joins TRBV2 and TRBJ2-7, with D unresolved. Per the germline V gene, CDR1 is SNHLY and CDR2 is FYNNEI. This CDR3 contains 13 residues. V was cut by 7 bases and J by 0 bases, with 10 bases left in between. This CDR3 is CASKTVSSYEQYF. CDR3 in DNA: TGTGCCAGCAAAACAGTGAGCTCCTACGAGCAGTACTTC. Using reference TRBV2 and TRBJ2-7 for the parts outside the CDR3, the full variable domain is EPEVTQTPSHQVTQMGQEVILRCVPISNHLYFYWYRQILGQKVEFLVSFYNNEISEKSEIFDDQFSVERPDGSNFTLKIRSTKLEDSAMYFCASKTVSSYEQYFGPGTRLTVT.

Of note for this clone: The same CDR3 can be traced to other DNA sequences in this sample. This rearrangement joins TRBV19 to TRBJ2-5; 9 bases are shared with TRBD1. The trim removed 7 bases at V and 2 bases at J, leaving 2 bases unmatched. Germline values: CDR1 LNHDA, CDR2 SQIVND (reference sequence). The length of the CDR3 is 13 residues. The CDR3 sequence: CASTGQGQETQYF. For the CDR3, the DNA is TGTGCCAGTACGGGACAGGGTCAAGAGACCCAGTACTTC.

The rearrangement uses TRBV4-1 and TRBJ2-1; unclear D gene. Trimming pared 0 bases from V and 13 bases from J, leaving 10 bases between. The CDR3 runs to 12 residues. CDR1 and CDR2 (germline): MGHRA, YSYEKL. In DNA, the CDR3 is TGCGCCAGCAGCCAAGATGAAAGCGATCAGTTCTTC. This sequence encodes CASSQDESDQFF.

This sequence joins TRBV6-2 or TRBV6-3 and TRBJ2-7; 9 bases match TRBD1. CDR3 length: 17 amino acids. Germline values: CDR1 MNHEY, CDR2 SVGEGT. V dropped 1 base and J dropped 5; count of bases not matched to a gene: 12. The CDR3 here is CASSYLPGGQGYHEQYF. The CDR3 DNA reads TGTGCCAGCAGTTACTTACCCGGGGGACAGGGATATCACGAGCAGTACTTC.

This rearrangement joins TRBV30 to TRBJ1-5; D not certain. The V end was cut by 0 bases, the J end by 3 bases, with 12 bases between. Germline lookup yields CDR1 GTSNPN and CDR2 SVGIG (reference sequence). This CDR3 region has 15 residues. This CDR3 reads CAWSVRSGVNQPQHF. CDR3 sequence (DNA): TGTGCCTGGAGTGTACGTTCCGGGGTCAATCAGCCCCAGCATTTT.

A single count supports this clone. The chain has TRBV6-5 and TRBJ1-2; D not certain. Germline CDR1 is MNHEY and CDR2 is SVGAGI. With 5 bases removed from V and 4 bases from J, the gap between germline ends came to 17 bases. CDR3 size: 15 residues. The CDR3 nucleotides read TGTGCCAGCAGTCCAACCAAAAGGGAATTCTATGGCTACACCTTC. Protein product: CASSPTKREFYGYTF.

The chain links TRBV6-5 to TRBJ2-5; D is unresolved. Germline values: CDR1 MNHEY, CDR2 SVGAGI. This CDR3 has 14 residues. The V end was cut by 0 bases, the J end by 1 base, with 6 bases between. This CDR3 is CASSYSRIQETQYF. Written as DNA, the CDR3 is TGTGCCAGCAGTTACTCGAGGATCCAAGAGACCCAGTACTTC.

The J gene is TRBJ1-1, the V gene TRBV19; no clear D. The CDR3 has 13 residues. Germline loops: CDR1 LNHDA, CDR2 SQIVND (reference sequence). Trimming removed 7 bases from V and 0 bases from J, with 9 bases in between. Here the CDR3 reads CASIGRMNTEAFF. CDR3 coding DNA: TGTGCCAGTATCGGACGGATGAACACTGAAGCTTTCTTT.

The rearrangement uses TRBV5-4 and TRBJ1-1; D is undetermined. This CDR3 has 16 amino acids. The V end was cut by 4 bases, the J end by 0 bases, with 16 bases between. CDR1 and CDR2 (germline): SGHNT, YYREEE (reference sequence). CDR3 nucleotide sequence: TGTGCCAGCAGCCCTGAGCGTGGCGCCATGAACACTGAAGCTTTCTTT. It encodes CASSPERGAMNTEAFF.

This clone came up a few times. The chain uses TRBV30 and TRBJ1-6; D is uncertain. Trimming cost V 4 bases and J 9 bases, with 13 bases left between them. CDR1 GTSNPN and CDR2 SVGIG come from the germline V gene (reference sequence). The CDR3 totals 13 residues. CDR3 protein: CAWKEEGGSPLHF. CDR3 DNA: TGTGCCTGGAAAGAGGAGGGAGGTTCACCCCTCCACTTT.

The chain recombines TRBV5-6 with TRBJ2-3; D gene ambiguous. The CDR3 has 16 residues. V was trimmed by 2 bases and J by 4 bases, leaving 17 bases between them. Germline V gives CDR1 SGHDT, CDR2 YYEEEE. In nucleotides, the CDR3 is TGTGCCAGCAGCTTTTCGTTCGGGTTGTCCGCAGATACGCAGTATTTT. Its protein is CASSFSFGLSADTQYF.

The chain joins TRBV27 to TRBJ2-2; possibly TRBD1 or TRBD2 for D (5 bases each). Trimming pared 5 bases from V and 7 bases from J, leaving 17 bases between. This CDR3 is built from 15 residues. CDR1 and CDR2 (germline): MNHEY, SMNVEV (reference sequence). The CDR3 nucleotides are TGTGCCAGCAGTCCTGGACGAGGGGCGGGCGGGGAGCTGTTTTTT. This sequence encodes CASSPGRGAGGELFF.

The chain carries TRBV3-1 (or the pseudogene TRBV3-2) and TRBJ1-6; D not resolved. Trimming removed 4 bases at V and 2 bases at J, with 6 bases between. This CDR3 has 14 residues. CDR1 LGHDT and CDR2 YNNKEL come from the germline V gene (reference sequence). The CDR3 is CASSLRAYNSPLHF. For the CDR3, the DNA is TGTGCCAGCAGCCTCCGGGCCTATAATTCACCCCTCCACTTT.

This sequence joins TRBV5-4 and TRBJ2-2; 8 bases are a match to TRBD2. Per germline, CDR1 SGHNT and CDR2 YYREEE (reference sequence). There are 16 residues in the CDR3. The J segment lost 7 bases and the V segment lost 2 bases, leaving 10 bases of the junction unmatched. The CDR3 DNA reads as TGTGCCAGCAGCTTATCTGGTAGCGGGGTTAGCGGGGAGCTGTTTTTT. Amino acid sequence: CASSLSGSGVSGELFF. Looking up the rest from reference TRBV5-4 and TRBJ2-2 gives the full variable domain: ETGVTQSPTHLIKTRGQQVTLRCSSQSGHNTVSWYQQALGQGPQFIFQYYREEENGRGNFPPRFSGLQFPNYSSELNVNALELDDSALYLCASSLSGSGVSGELFFGEGSRLTVL.

V and J are TRBV28 and TRBJ2-7, with TRBD1 identical over 9 bases. This CDR3 has 14 residues. The V gene's germline CDR1 is MDHEN and CDR2 SYDVKM. The V and J ends lost 3 bases and 2 bases, in that order; junction bases with no gene match: 2. Written as DNA, the CDR3 is TGTGCCAGCAGTTTTGGGGACAGGGCCTACGAGCAGTACTTC. Residues: CASSFGDRAYEQYF.

This rearrangement joins TRBV15 to TRBJ2-7; maybe TRBD2 (5 bases). Trimming pared 0 bases from V and 6 bases from J, leaving 9 bases between. The V gene's germline CDR1 is LNHNV and CDR2 YYDKDF (reference sequence). The length of the CDR3 is 13 residues. The CDR3 loop reads CATSRERGLEQYF. The CDR3 bases are TGTGCCACCAGCAGAGAGCGAGGGCTCGAGCAGTACTTC.

V is TRBV5-1 and J is TRBJ1-6; perhaps TRBD1 as D (6 bases). V was cut by 6 bases and J by 6 bases, with 13 bases left in between. This CDR3 contains 14 residues. Looked up from germline, CDR1 is SGHRS and CDR2 is YFSETQ. The CDR3 loop reads CASTPGGANSPLHF. The CDR3 bases are TGCGCCAGCACTCCCGGGGGGGCTAATTCACCCCTCCACTTT.

The chain joins TRBV7-8 to TRBJ1-5; possible D gene TRBD1, 6 bases. Deletions cut 5 bases from V and 1 base from J, with 9 bases between. Germline values: CDR1 SGHVS, CDR2 FQNEAQ. There are 14 residues in the CDR3. Here the CDR3 DNA reads TGTGCCAGCAGCCGCAGGGGAAGCAATCAGCCCCAGCATTTT. It translates to CASSRRGSNQPQHF.